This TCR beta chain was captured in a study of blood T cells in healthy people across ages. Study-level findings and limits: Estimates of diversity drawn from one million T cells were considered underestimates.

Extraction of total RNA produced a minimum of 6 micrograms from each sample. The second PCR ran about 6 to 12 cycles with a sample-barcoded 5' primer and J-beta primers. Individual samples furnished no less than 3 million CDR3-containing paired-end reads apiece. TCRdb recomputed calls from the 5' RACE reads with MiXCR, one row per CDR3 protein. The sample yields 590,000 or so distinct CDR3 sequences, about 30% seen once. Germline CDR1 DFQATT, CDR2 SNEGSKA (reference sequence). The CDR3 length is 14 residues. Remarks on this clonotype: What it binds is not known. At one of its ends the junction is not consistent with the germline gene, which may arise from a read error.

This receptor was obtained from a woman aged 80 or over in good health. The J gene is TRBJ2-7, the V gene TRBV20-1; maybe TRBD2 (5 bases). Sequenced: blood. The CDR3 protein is CSTRDVDLSYEQYF. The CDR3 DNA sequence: TGCAGTACTAGAGATGTTGATCTTAGCTACGAGCAGTACTTC.